These T cell receptor beta chains were read from a single sample in a study of human T cells and chemical hapten exposure. MiXCR was run by TCRdb on the RACE reads, yielding one entry per CDR3 protein. The sample lists just over 70,000 distinct CDR3 sequences; 11% were seen once. The sample was whole blood, taken in connection with sensitization to the hapten diphenylcyclopropenone (DPC). These receptors all come from a woman aged 45-65 years with alopecia areata. Some clones in this sample may be carry-over from other donors' samples. Both conserved end residues are part of each CDR3. The D gene is left open where the match is weak. Clone size is stated in some rows and not others, as once, few, many or a class when expanded.

>TRBV5-5|TRBJ2-2|TRBD2|many
TGTGCCAGCAGCTTGGGACTAGCGGGAGGGGAAGCCGGGGAGCTGTTTTTT
CASSLGLAGGEAGELFF
>TRBV28|TRBJ2-3|-|few
TGTGCCAGCAGTCGGGGCCGGGGCACAGATACGCAGTATTTT
CASSRGRGTDTQYF
>TRBV3-1|TRBJ2-1|TRBD1|-
TGTGCCAGTGCCCCGGGACAGTACAATGAGCAGTTCTTC
CASAPGQYNEQFF
>TRBV5-1|TRBJ2-5|-|many
TGCGCCAGCAGCTCACTAGCTGGTATGGAGACCCAGTACTTC
CASSSLAGMETQYF
>TRBV3-1|TRBJ1-4|-|-
TGTGCCAGCAGCCAAGGTTACAGGGATGAAAAACTGTTTTTT
CASSQGYRDEKLFF
>TRBV7-9|TRBJ2-3|-|few
TGTGCCAGCAAGAGACTTGCGAACACAGATACGCAGTATTTT
CASKRLANTDTQYF
>TRBV12-3/TRBV12-4|TRBJ2-5|-|few
TGTGCCAGCAGTTCGACTACGGAGACCCAGTACTTC
CASSSTTETQYF
>TRBV9|TRBJ1-1|-|few
TGTGCCAGCAGCAGGCCACCAGCTGGCACTGAAGCTTTCTTT
CASSRPPAGTEAFF
>TRBV28|TRBJ1-2|TRBD1|few
TGTGCCAGCAGTTCCGGACAGGTCTATGGCTACACCTTC
CASSSGQVYGYTF
>TRBV20-1|TRBJ1-1|TRBD1|many
TGCAGTGCTAGGATAGGGGGCTCGGACACTGAAGCTTTCTTT
CSARIGGSDTEAFF
>TRBV18|TRBJ1-1|TRBD1|many
TGTGCCAGCTCACCACCGTCAGCGAGGGGGCGAGGCACTGAAGCTTTCTTT
CASSPPSARGRGTEAFF
>TRBV28|TRBJ1-5|TRBD1|many
TGTGCCAGCAGGCGGACAGGGGCCAATCAGCCCCAGCATTTT
CASRRTGANQPQHF
>TRBV3-1|TRBJ1-6|TRBD1|-
TGTGCCAGCAGCCCGAAGGGACAGCGCCTAAATTCACCCCTCCACTTT
CASSPKGQRLNSPLHF
>TRBV29-1|TRBJ1-2|-|few
TGCAGCGCGAACCGGGACATACTAAACTATGGCTACACCTTC
CSANRDILNYGYTF